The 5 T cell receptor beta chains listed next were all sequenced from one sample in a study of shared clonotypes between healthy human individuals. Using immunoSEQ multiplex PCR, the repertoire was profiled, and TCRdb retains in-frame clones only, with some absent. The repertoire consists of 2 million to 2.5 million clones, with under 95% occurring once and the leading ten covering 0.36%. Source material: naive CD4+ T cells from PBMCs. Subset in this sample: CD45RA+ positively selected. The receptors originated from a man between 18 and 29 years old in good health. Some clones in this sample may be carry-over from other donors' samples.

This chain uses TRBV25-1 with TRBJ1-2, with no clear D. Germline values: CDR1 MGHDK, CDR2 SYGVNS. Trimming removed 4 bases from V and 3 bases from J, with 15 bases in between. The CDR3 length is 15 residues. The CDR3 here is CASSGFGVRDYGYTF. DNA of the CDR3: TGTGCCAGCAGTGGTTTCGGCGTGAGGGACTATGGCTACACCTTC.

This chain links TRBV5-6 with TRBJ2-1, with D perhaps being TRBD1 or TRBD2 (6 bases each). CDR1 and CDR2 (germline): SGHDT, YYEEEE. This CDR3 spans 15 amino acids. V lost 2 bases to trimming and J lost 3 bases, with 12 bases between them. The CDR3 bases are TGTGCCAGCAGCTTAGCCGGGGGCCTCTACAATGAGCAGTTCTTC. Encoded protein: CASSLAGGLYNEQFF. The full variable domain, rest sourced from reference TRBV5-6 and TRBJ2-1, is DAGVTQSPTHLIKTRGQQVTLRCSPKSGHDTVSWYQQALGQGPQFIFQYYEEEERQRGNFPDRFSGHQFPNYSSELNVNALLLGDSALYLCASSLAGGLYNEQFFGPGTRLTVL.

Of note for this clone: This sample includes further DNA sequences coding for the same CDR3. The CDR3 protein is CASSLSQQETQYF. The CDR3 bases are TGCGCCAGCAGCTTGAGTCAGCAAGAGACCCAGTACTTC. The rearrangement joins TRBV5-1 to TRBJ2-5, with D hard to call. The V end lost 1 base, the J end lost 2 bases, and 6 bases lay between the germline ends. Germline CDR1 is SGHRS and CDR2 is YFSETQ. This CDR3 has 13 residues.

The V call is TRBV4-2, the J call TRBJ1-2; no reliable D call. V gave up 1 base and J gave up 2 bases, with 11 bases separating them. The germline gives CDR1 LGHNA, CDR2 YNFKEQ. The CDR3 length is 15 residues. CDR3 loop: CASSQVVSENYGYTF. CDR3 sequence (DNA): TGTGCCAGCAGCCAAGTGGTCAGTGAAAACTATGGCTACACCTTC.

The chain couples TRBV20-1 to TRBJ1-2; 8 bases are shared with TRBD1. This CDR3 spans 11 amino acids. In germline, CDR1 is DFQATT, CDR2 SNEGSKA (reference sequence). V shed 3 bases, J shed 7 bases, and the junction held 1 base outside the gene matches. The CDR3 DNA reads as TGCAGTGCTAGCAGGGGGCTTGGCTACACCTTC. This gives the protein CSASRGLGYTF.